The rows below give T cell receptor beta chains drawn from one sample of a study of identical twins. TCRdb analysed the 5' RACE reads with MiXCR anew, one entry per CDR3 protein. The data hold approximately 220,000 distinct CDR3 sequences, with 6% to 8.5% observed a single time. The sample also formed part of further work on yellow fever vaccine responses in identical twins.

The sequenced sample consisted of CD8+ T cells sorted from blood. The receptor source for this set is a woman in her late teens or twenties in good health. The conserved cysteine and the conserved F or W are not part of the CDR3 here.

len: 11; j_gene: TRBJ2-7; v_gene: TRBV12-3/TRBV12-4; CDR3aa: ASSSGLVSEQY
len: 15; j_gene: TRBJ2-1; v_gene: TRBV5-1; CDR3aa: ASSLEGDRESYNEQF
len: 11; j_gene: TRBJ2-5; v_gene: TRBV7-9; CDR3aa: ASFIQGGETQY
len: 12; j_gene: TRBJ1-1; v_gene: TRBV2; CDR3aa: ASSEDRSNTEAF
len: 14; j_gene: TRBJ2-3; v_gene: TRBV6-1; CDR3aa: ASSEGAGGPTDTQY
len: 15; j_gene: TRBJ2-1; v_gene: TRBV7-7; CDR3aa: ASSPQVGQGAYNEQF
len: 16; j_gene: TRBJ2-5; v_gene: TRBV11-1; CDR3aa: ASSPHIPGTGRKETQY
len: 11; j_gene: TRBJ2-5; v_gene: TRBV25-1; CDR3aa: ASSPGPEETQY
len: 12; j_gene: TRBJ2-7; v_gene: TRBV7-8; CDR3aa: ASSQGGGSYEQY
len: 15; j_gene: TRBJ2-3; v_gene: TRBV7-9; CDR3aa: ASSPRQGQDLLHTQY
len: 11; j_gene: TRBJ2-5; v_gene: TRBV29-1; CDR3aa: SVEGEGWETQY
len: 12; j_gene: TRBJ2-3; v_gene: TRBV11-2; CDR3aa: ASSVSGTTDTQY
len: 12; j_gene: TRBJ2-5; v_gene: TRBV12-3/TRBV12-4; CDR3aa: ASSLGSLRGPQY
len: 12; j_gene: TRBJ2-7; v_gene: TRBV19; CDR3aa: ASSIGGYSYEQY
len: 17; j_gene: TRBJ2-1; v_gene: TRBV4-1; CDR3aa: ASSQDNYIEREGNNEQF
len: 12; j_gene: TRBJ1-4; v_gene: TRBV10-2; CDR3aa: ASRPGQTLEKLF
len: 16; j_gene: TRBJ2-1; v_gene: TRBV12-3/TRBV12-4; CDR3aa: ASSPSPERSRSYNEQF
len: 17; j_gene: TRBJ2-7; v_gene: TRBV24-1; CDR3aa: ATRNDRDGTSHSDYEQY
len: 12; j_gene: TRBJ2-2; v_gene: TRBV20-1; CDR3aa: SARDGLGTGELF
len: 10; j_gene: TRBJ2-2; v_gene: TRBV10-3; CDR3aa: AISGATGELF
len: 11; j_gene: TRBJ2-5; v_gene: TRBV12-3/TRBV12-4; CDR3aa: ASSYGIEETQY
len: 14; j_gene: TRBJ1-5; v_gene: TRBV4-1; CDR3aa: ASSQDHRQGTQPQH
len: 14; j_gene: TRBJ2-2; v_gene: TRBV20-1; CDR3aa: SARDKDRVNTGELF
len: 13; j_gene: TRBJ2-2; v_gene: TRBV4-1; CDR3aa: ASSQDWGRVGELF
len: 13; j_gene: TRBJ2-3; v_gene: TRBV10-3; CDR3aa: AISESERDTDTQY
len: 12; j_gene: TRBJ2-1; v_gene: TRBV11-2; CDR3aa: ASSKGGSYNEQF
len: 15; j_gene: TRBJ1-2; v_gene: TRBV7-8; CDR3aa: ASSLEGGRMLLYGYT
len: 13; j_gene: TRBJ2-3; v_gene: TRBV27; CDR3aa: ASTPRAASTDTQY
len: 14; j_gene: TRBJ2-1; v_gene: TRBV2; CDR3aa: ASSGSGLGSYNEQF
len: 12; j_gene: TRBJ2-5; v_gene: TRBV12-3/TRBV12-4; CDR3aa: ASSAPTGWETQY
len: 13; j_gene: TRBJ2-2; v_gene: TRBV15; CDR3aa: ATEARGRFTGELF
len: 15; j_gene: TRBJ2-1; v_gene: TRBV20-1; CDR3aa: CAREAPLAGLYNEQF
len: 11; j_gene: TRBJ2-1; v_gene: TRBV2; CDR3aa: ASIHSSYNEQF
len: 17; j_gene: TRBJ1-4; v_gene: TRBV28; CDR3aa: ASSSFGLRDRRSNEKLF
len: 13; j_gene: TRBJ2-7; v_gene: TRBV28; CDR3aa: ASSTSLAVSYEQY
len: 11; j_gene: TRBJ2-1; v_gene: TRBV29-1; CDR3aa: SVVEYYYNEQF
len: 16; j_gene: TRBJ2-1; v_gene: TRBV3-1; CDR3aa: ASSQDGWSGLASNEQF
len: 13; j_gene: TRBJ2-3; v_gene: TRBV6-1; CDR3aa: ASSQWTGSTDTQY
len: 14; j_gene: TRBJ2-2; v_gene: TRBV7-9; CDR3aa: ASSSRQGVNTGELF
len: 13; j_gene: TRBJ2-2; v_gene: TRBV6-1; CDR3aa: ASSEAPARSGELF
len: 14; j_gene: TRBJ1-1; v_gene: TRBV12-3/TRBV12-4; CDR3aa: ASSLGRGPPLTEAF
len: 12; j_gene: TRBJ2-7; v_gene: TRBV27; CDR3aa: ASRMTSGNYEQY
len: 12; j_gene: TRBJ1-1; v_gene: TRBV4-1; CDR3aa: ASSQYRGHTEAF
len: 13; j_gene: TRBJ2-7; v_gene: TRBV12-3/TRBV12-4; CDR3aa: ASCASGTGTYEQY
len: 13; j_gene: TRBJ2-3; v_gene: TRBV4-1; CDR3aa: ASSQVSGGADTQY
len: 16; j_gene: TRBJ1-1; v_gene: TRBV24-1; CDR3aa: ATSDLAPRGGGNTEAF
len: 12; j_gene: TRBJ2-1; v_gene: TRBV28; CDR3aa: ASSFPHAGHEQF
len: 13; j_gene: TRBJ2-1; v_gene: TRBV20-1; CDR3aa: SARYSGSSYNEQF
len: 15; j_gene: TRBJ2-5; v_gene: TRBV20-1; CDR3aa: SASLGTSGKSQETQY
len: 13; j_gene: TRBJ2-3; v_gene: TRBV7-7; CDR3aa: ASSLSTSVRDTQY
len: 13; j_gene: TRBJ2-2; v_gene: TRBV12-3/TRBV12-4; CDR3aa: ASIPGVGGTGELF
len: 13; j_gene: TRBJ1-1; v_gene: TRBV5-1; CDR3aa: ASSLGTGRLTEAF
len: 16; j_gene: TRBJ2-5; v_gene: TRBV6-2/TRBV6-3; CDR3aa: ASAFYEGTSGRQETQY
len: 15; j_gene: TRBJ2-2; v_gene: TRBV15; CDR3aa: ATSSLWSGGATGELF
len: 13; j_gene: TRBJ1-5; v_gene: TRBV7-9; CDR3aa: ASSSGYDSNQPQH
len: 14; j_gene: TRBJ2-1; v_gene: TRBV24-1; CDR3aa: ATSRADRGSHNEQF